The 24 T cell receptor beta chains given below trace back to one sample, sequenced in a study of tumor-infiltrating lymphocytes in oesophageal squamous cell carcinoma. TCRdb reanalysed the PCR reads using MiXCR and keeps one entry per CDR3 protein. Among roughly 10,000 distinct CDR3 sequences, about 53% were seen once, and the ten largest hold less than 40%. Material for sequencing was esophageal tumor tissue. Receptors were obtained from a female donor with esophageal squamous cell carcinoma.

This clonotype was counted only a few times. This chain uses TRBV7-6 with TRBJ2-4; D is unresolved. The CDR3 covers 15 residues. Germline CDR1 SGHVS, CDR2 FNYEAQ. Trimming left V 2 bases short and J 2 bases short, with 10 bases between. CDR3 protein: CASSLCQTPKNIQYF. For the CDR3, the DNA is TGTGCCAGCAGCTTATGCCAGACCCCCAAAAACATTCAGTACTTC.

The chain is built from TRBV11-2 and TRBJ2-7; tentative D call: TRBD1 (6 bases). The J call may be wrong; the DNA end is better matched by TRBJ2-1. Germline V gene data show CDR1 as SGHAT and CDR2 as FQNNGV. The CDR3 has 16 residues. This chain's CDR3 is CASSSGTGRSQETQFF. CDR3 DNA: TGTGCCAGCAGCTCAGGTACAGGGCGATCCCAAGAGACCCAGTTCTTC.

This clonotype was observed once. The chain combines TRBV12-3 or TRBV12-4 with TRBJ2-1; 9 nucleotides line up with TRBD1. CDR3 length: 15 residues. Trimming cost V 7 bases and J 4 bases; bases outside gene matches: 8. CDR3 coding DNA: TGTGCCAGCACCGTGGGACAGGGCCGATACAATGAGCAGTTCTTC. The encoded protein is CASTVGQGRYNEQFF.

With respect to this clonotype: As the CDR3 is not closed by the conserved phenylalanine or tryptophan, this likely results from a read error. The limits of the CDR3 on the DNA are not certain, so only TCRdb's listed CDR3 is given. The chain is built from TRBV4-1 and TRBJ2-1; whether TRBD1, the table's D call, matches the DNA was not checked. Both ends counted, the CDR3 spans 20 residues. Looked up from germline, CDR1 is MGHRA and CDR2 is YSYEKL. The CDR3 region is CASSQDTALQSHRFPVQKPS.

The chain recombines TRBV6-5 with TRBJ2-5; D gene unclear. Germline CDR1 and CDR2: MNHEY and SVGAGI. The CDR3 covers 13 residues. The V gene lost 8 bases and the J gene lost 5 bases, with 15 bases spanning the gap. The chain's CDR3 is CASLNRKGETQYF. Here the CDR3 DNA reads TGTGCCAGCCTAAACCGGAAAGGGGAGACCCAGTACTTC.

The V gene is TRBV12-3 or TRBV12-4, the J gene TRBJ1-2, with 8 positions matching TRBD1. Losses at the gene ends were 5 bases for V and 7 bases for J; bases not matched to a gene: 6. The length of the CDR3 is 13 residues. The CDR3 DNA reads TGTGCCAGCAGTGGGGACAGGAGGGTTGGCTACACCTTC. Its protein product is CASSGDRRVGYTF.

V and J are TRBV7-6 and TRBJ2-3; D remains unclear. CDR1 is SGHVS and CDR2 is FNYEAQ in the germline V gene. Trimming cost V 1 base and J 4 bases, with 12 bases left between them. The CDR3 is 15 amino acids. In nucleotides, the CDR3 is TGTGCCAGCAGCTTAGGGTGGGCGGAAGCAGATACGCAGTATTTT. This codes for CASSLGWAEADTQYF. The full variable domain, in which reference TRBV7-6 and TRBJ2-3 provide the parts outside the CDR3, is GAGVSQSPRYKVTKRGQDVALRCDPISGHVSLYWYRQALGQGPEFLTYFNYEAQQDKSGLPNDRFSAERPEGSISTLTIQRTEQRDSAMYRCASSLGWAEADTQYFGPGTRLTVL.

The chain recombines TRBV7-2 with TRBJ2-3, with 9 bases aligning to TRBD2. V shed 1 base and J 0 bases; nucleotides not matched to a gene: 2. CDR3 length: 16 amino acids. CDR1 SGHTA and CDR2 FQGNSA come from the germline V gene. The CDR3 loop is CASSLGTSGSTDTQYF. The DNA for the CDR3 is TGTGCCAGCAGCTTAGGTACTAGCGGGAGCACAGATACGCAGTATTTT.

This chain joins TRBV7-8 and TRBJ2-5, with 8 bases identical to TRBD1. CDR1 SGHVS and CDR2 FQNEAQ come from the germline V gene. The CDR3 loop spans 18 amino acids. The junction had 20 bases not matched to a gene; V was cut back by 0 bases and J by 11 bases. The CDR3 DNA sequence: TGTGCCAGCAGCTTAGCACACCCTCGGGACAGGAGAAACAATGAGCAGTACTTC. Its translation: CASSLAHPRDRRNNEQYF.

The chain has TRBV7-9 and TRBJ2-5; D call uncertain. This CDR3 is built from 15 residues. CDR1 SEHNR and CDR2 FQNEAQ come from the germline V gene (reference sequence). Deletions cut 5 bases from V and 2 bases from J, with 15 bases between. CDR3 in amino acids: CASSLGKGLQETQYF. CDR3 DNA: TGTGCCAGCAGCCTTGGGAAAGGTCTACAAGAGACCCAGTACTTC.

This chain joins TRBV7-4 and TRBJ2-2; possible D gene TRBD1, 6 bases. The CDR3 sequence is 13 residues long. The V end was cut by 8 bases, the J end by 3 bases, with 10 bases between. The germline V gene encodes CDR1 SGHVT and CDR2 SQSDAQ. The CDR3 DNA reads TGTGCCAGCGACAGGCGCTACACCGGGGAGCTGTTTTTT. It codes for CASDRRYTGELFF.

This clonotype was detected only once. The chain employs TRBV6-1 and TRBJ2-5; 9 positions agree with TRBD1. The J call could be wrong; TRBJ2-1 is a better fit for the DNA end. The CDR3 is 13 amino acids. From germline, CDR1 is MNHNS and CDR2 SASEGT. CDR3 sequence (DNA): TGTGCCAGCAGTAACAGGGGGCACAATGAGCAGTTCTTC. Translating gives CASSNRGHNEQFF.

Only a few counts were recorded for this clonotype. The V gene is TRBV7-8, the J gene TRBJ2-1, with D perhaps matching TRBD2 (5 bases). The germline gives CDR1 SGHVS, CDR2 FQNEAQ. V gave up 1 base and J gave up 1 base, with 11 bases separating them. The CDR3 contains 16 residues. The CDR3: CASSLVPSPSYNEQFF. DNA of the CDR3: TGTGCCAGCAGCTTAGTGCCTAGCCCTTCCTACAATGAGCAGTTCTTC.

This clonotype was observed many times. The J gene is TRBJ2-7, the V gene TRBV13; 10 bases match TRBD2. CDR1 and CDR2 (germline): PRHDT, FYEKMQ (reference sequence). Losses at the gene ends were 3 bases for V and 4 bases for J; bases not matched to a gene: 6. This CDR3 has 15 amino acids. The CDR3 nucleotides read TGTGCCAGCAGCTTTCCGTCTAGCGGGAGTTACGAGCAGTACTTC. This encodes CASSFPSSGSYEQYF. The entire variable domain, with the rest obtained from reference TRBV13 and TRBJ2-7, is as follows: AAGVIQSPRHLIKEKRETATLKCYPIPRHDTVYWYQQGPGQDPQFLISFYEKMQSDKGSIPDRFSAQQFSDYHSELNMSSLELGDSALYFCASSFPSSGSYEQYFGPGTRLTVT.

This clonotype was seen only a few times. The V gene is TRBV7-8, the J gene TRBJ2-1, with a possible D match to TRBD1 (6 bases). Between the trimmed V and J ends, which lost 3 bases and 4 bases, there was a span of 16 bases. The CDR3 is 16 amino acids. Germline V gene data show CDR1 as SGHVS and CDR2 as FQNEAQ. CDR3 protein: CASSFYATGKYNEQFF. The CDR3 nucleotides are TGTGCCAGCAGCTTCTACGCAACAGGGAAGTACAATGAGCAGTTCTTC.

This clonotype turned up a few times. The chain is built from TRBV7-8 and TRBJ2-5, with D perhaps matching TRBD2 (6 bases). The J call may be wrong; the DNA end is better matched by TRBJ2-1. Germline CDR1 is SGHVS and CDR2 is FQNEAQ. The CDR3 has 15 residues. This CDR3 reads CASSYLEGWVGEQFF. As DNA, the CDR3 is TGTGCCAGCAGCTATTTGGAGGGATGGGTCGGGGAGCAGTTCTTC.

The chain employs TRBV6-1 and TRBJ1-1, with D perhaps TRBD2 (6 bases). The DNA matches TRBJ2-1 better at its end, which makes the J call doubtful. This CDR3 has 16 amino acids. Germline assignment: CDR1 MNHNS and CDR2 SASEGT. The CDR3 region is CASSEAGGLGYNEQFF. CDR3 coding DNA: TGTGCCAGCAGTGAAGCGGGGGGTTTGGGGTACAATGAGCAGTTCTTC.

The chain is built from TRBV24-1 and TRBJ2-2; D possibly corresponds to TRBD2 (5 bases). The CDR3 loop spans 14 amino acids. Trimming cost V 7 bases and J 5 bases, with 13 bases left between them. CDR1 KGHDR and CDR2 SFDVKD come from the germline V gene. The CDR3 region is CATRSTRTTGELFF. The CDR3 DNA reads as TGTGCCACCAGGTCCACTAGAACAACCGGGGAGCTGTTTTTT.

The chain joins TRBV7-2 to TRBJ2-1, with a possible D match to TRBD2 (6 bases). Trimming took off 3 bases at V and 4 bases at J, with 10 bases between the two ends. Germline values: CDR1 SGHTA, CDR2 FQGNSA. The CDR3 has 14 amino acids. The CDR3 DNA is TGTGCCAGCAGCTTTGTAGGAGGGTACAATGAGCAGTTCTTC. Its protein product is CASSFVGGYNEQFF. The full variable domain, rest sourced from reference TRBV7-2 and TRBJ2-1, is GAGVSQSPSNKVTEKGKDVELRCDPISGHTALYWYRQSLGQGLEFLIYFQGNSAPDKSGLPSDRFSAERTGGSVSTLTIQRTQQEDSAVYLCASSFVGGYNEQFFGPGTRLTVL.

The sample holds many counts of this clonotype. At one of its ends the junction is not consistent with the germline gene, which may arise from a read error. The V gene is TRBV6-1, the J gene TRBJ1-6; 8 nucleotides line up with TRBD1. The germline gives CDR1 MNHNS, CDR2 SASEGT. The CDR3 is made up of 14 amino acids. For the CDR3, the DNA is TGTGCCAGCAGTGGACAGGGGAAGGCTTCACCCCTCCACTTC. As protein: CASSGQGKASPLHF.

CDR3 sequence reads: CASSPKTSGGVYEQYF. As DNA, the CDR3 is TGTGCCAGCAGCCCGAAGACTAGCGGGGGGGTCTACGAGCAGTACTTC. V gene TRBV7-6 combines with J gene TRBJ2-7; TRBD2 matches 14 bases. V dropped 5 bases and J dropped 3; count of bases not matched to a gene: 6. CDR3 size: 16 residues. The V gene's germline CDR1 is SGHVS and CDR2 FNYEAQ. The full variable domain, completed using reference TRBV7-6 and TRBJ2-7, is GAGVSQSPRYKVTKRGQDVALRCDPISGHVSLYWYRQALGQGPEFLTYFNYEAQQDKSGLPNDRFSAERPEGSISTLTIQRTEQRDSAMYRCASSPKTSGGVYEQYFGPGTRLTVT.

This rearrangement joins TRBV7-2 to TRBJ2-3, with a weak D call TRBD2 (5 bases). Germline V lookup: CDR1 SGHTA, CDR2 FQGNSA. The ends were cut back, 4 bases at V and 11 bases at J, with 16 bases in the middle. The CDR3 is made up of 13 amino acids. The CDR3: CASSSWTLSEQYF. As DNA, the CDR3 is TGTGCCAGCAGCTCCTGGACTTTATCAGAGCAGTATTTT.

At least ten counts were recorded for this clonotype. The chain uses TRBV27 and TRBJ2-7; D is uncertain. Trimming shortened V by 4 bases and J by 3 bases, and 10 bases separated the two germline ends. CDR3 length equals 13 residues. Per the germline V gene, CDR1 is MNHEY and CDR2 is SMNVEV (reference sequence). DNA for the CDR3: TGTGCCAGCAGTTGGGAAGGGTACTACGAGCAGTACTTC. It specifies CASSWEGYYEQYF.

This sequence joins TRBV7-2 and TRBJ2-1; 9 bases fit TRBD1. The CDR3 is made up of 16 amino acids. V shed 5 bases, J shed 7 bases, and the junction held 12 bases outside the gene matches. CDR1 SGHTA and CDR2 FQGNSA come from the germline V gene. Here the CDR3 reads CASSTHRGRVTNEQFF. CDR3 sequence (DNA): TGTGCCAGCAGCACACACAGGGGGCGCGTCACGAATGAGCAGTTCTTC. Complete variable domain (other parts from reference TRBV7-2 and TRBJ2-1): GAGVSQSPSNKVTEKGKDVELRCDPISGHTALYWYRQSLGQGLEFLIYFQGNSAPDKSGLPSDRFSAERTGGSVSTLTIQRTQQEDSAVYLCASSTHRGRVTNEQFFGPGTRLTVL.